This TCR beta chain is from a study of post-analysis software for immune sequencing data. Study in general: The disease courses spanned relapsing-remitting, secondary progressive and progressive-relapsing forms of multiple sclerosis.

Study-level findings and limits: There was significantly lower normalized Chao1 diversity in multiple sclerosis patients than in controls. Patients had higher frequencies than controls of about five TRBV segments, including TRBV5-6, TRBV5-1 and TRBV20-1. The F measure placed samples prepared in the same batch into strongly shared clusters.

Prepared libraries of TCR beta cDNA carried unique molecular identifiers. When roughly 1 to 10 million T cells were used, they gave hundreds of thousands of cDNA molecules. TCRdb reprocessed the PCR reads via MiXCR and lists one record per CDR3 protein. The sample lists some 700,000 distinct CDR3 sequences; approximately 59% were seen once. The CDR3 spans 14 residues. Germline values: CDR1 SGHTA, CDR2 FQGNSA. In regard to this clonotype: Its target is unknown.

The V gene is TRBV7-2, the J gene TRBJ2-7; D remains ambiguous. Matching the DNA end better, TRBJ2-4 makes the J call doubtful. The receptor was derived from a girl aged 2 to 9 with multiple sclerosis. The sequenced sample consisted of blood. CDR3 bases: TGTGCCAGCAGCCCGAGCCGGGTCGAAAACATTCAGTACTTC. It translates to CASSPSRVENIQYF.